This passage covers 20 T cell receptor beta chains from one sample sequenced in a study of blood T cell repertoires in COVID-19. The table came from immunoSEQ multiplex PCR; TCRdb's copy has only in-frame clones and leaves some out. The sample consists of 210,000 or so clones, about 85% of them appearing once. Sequenced sample: peripheral blood. The receptors stem from a woman of 80 years or more with active or convalescent COVID-19.

V and J are TRBV5-1 and TRBJ1-1; no clear D. Germline CDR1 is SGHRS and CDR2 is YFSETQ. This CDR3 contains 14 residues. Trimming removed 3 bases from V and 4 bases from J, with 13 bases in between. The DNA for the CDR3 is TGCGCCAGCAGCTCTCAGAGGTCGGGCACTGAAGCTTTCTTT. Residues: CASSSQRSGTEAFF. The full variable domain, completed using reference TRBV5-1 and TRBJ1-1, is KAGVTQTPRYLIKTRGQQVTLSCSPISGHRSVSWYQQTPGQGLQFLFEYFSETQRNKGNFPGRFSGRQFSNSRSEMNVSTLELGDSALYLCASSSQRSGTEAFFGQGTRLTVV.

The gene calls are TRBV9 and TRBJ2-6; D is unresolved. The CDR3 extends over 15 amino acids. Trimming removed 3 bases at V and 4 bases at J, with 11 bases between. The germline V gene has CDR1 SGDLS and CDR2 YYNGEE. CDR3 coding DNA: TGTGCCAGCAGCGACCAGTCGTCCGGGGCCAACGTCCTGACTTTC. It translates to CASSDQSSGANVLTF. The variable domain in full, with the rest retrieved from reference TRBV9 and TRBJ2-6, is DSGVTQTPKHLITATGQRVTLRCSPRSGDLSVYWYQQSLDQGLQFLIQYYNGEERAKGNILERFSAQQFPDLHSELNLSSLELGDSALYFCASSDQSSGANVLTFGAGSRLTVL.

This rearrangement joins TRBV9 to TRBJ1-1; 7 bases line up with TRBD1. The CDR3 is 18 amino acids. Per germline, CDR1 SGDLS and CDR2 YYNGEE. J was trimmed by 1 base and V by 0 bases; bases with no gene match: 12. DNA of the CDR3: TGTGCCAGCAGCGTAGAAGGGGGCGACGCACTGGGGAACACTGAAGCTTTCTTT. It specifies CASSVEGGDALGNTEAFF.

In this sample, this clone turned up a few times. This chain links TRBV5-1 with TRBJ1-6; no clear D. From germline, CDR1 is SGHRS and CDR2 YFSETQ. The V gene lost 0 bases and the J gene lost 4 bases, with 8 bases spanning the gap. The CDR3 consists of 15 residues. CDR3 amino acids: CASSLVPGYNSPLHF. CDR3 DNA sequence: TGCGCCAGCAGCTTGGTGCCGGGATATAATTCACCCCTCCACTTT. Together with reference TRBV5-1 and TRBJ1-6, the CDR3 gives the full variable domain: KAGVTQTPRYLIKTRGQQVTLSCSPISGHRSVSWYQQTPGQGLQFLFEYFSETQRNKGNFPGRFSGRQFSNSRSEMNVSTLELGDSALYLCASSLVPGYNSPLHFGNGTRLTVT.

The chain joins TRBV9 to TRBJ1-2; D is undetermined. There are 14 residues in the CDR3. Deletions cut 1 base from V and 1 base from J, with 8 bases between. Germline V gives CDR1 SGDLS, CDR2 YYNGEE. The CDR3 region is CASSVLPLNYGYTF. The CDR3 DNA follows: TGTGCCAGCAGCGTACTTCCCCTTAACTATGGCTACACCTTC.

CDR3 in DNA: TGTGCCCTCAGGGACAGTACCTACGAGCAGTACTTC. The encoded protein is CALRDSTYEQYF. The chain has TRBV27 and TRBJ2-7; 7 positions agree with TRBD1. There are 12 residues in the CDR3. The germline V gene has CDR1 MNHEY and CDR2 SMNVEV (reference sequence). The V segment lost 11 bases and the J segment 2 bases; nucleotides outside the gene matches: 6.

The chain uses TRBV10-3 and TRBJ1-1, with 7 bases aligning to TRBD1. Germline CDR1 reads ENHRY; CDR2 reads SYGVKD. This CDR3 comprises 15 residues. The V gene end was trimmed by 0 bases and the J gene end by 4 bases; junction bases not matched to a gene: 5. CDR3 sequence reads: CAISESDRVSTEAFF. Here the CDR3 DNA reads TGTGCCATCAGTGAGTCCGACAGGGTGAGCACTGAAGCTTTCTTT.

The chain has TRBV30 and TRBJ1-3; D unclear. Germline V gene lookup returns CDR1 GTSNPN and CDR2 SVGIG (reference sequence). Deletions cut 5 bases from V and 0 bases from J, with 17 bases between. The CDR3 is 16 amino acids. The CDR3, as DNA: TGTGCCTGGTGCGACCCCCCGGGGAGCTCTGGAAACACCATATATTTT. Amino acid sequence: CAWCDPPGSSGNTIYF.

The chain links TRBV7-2 to TRBJ2-7; TRBD1 is a possible D gene (6 bases). Trimming removed 1 base at V and 2 bases at J, with 15 bases between. The CDR3 has 16 residues. Germline loops: CDR1 SGHTA, CDR2 FQGNSA. CDR3 protein: CASSLVGWGRPYEQYF. Written as DNA, the CDR3 is TGTGCCAGCAGCTTAGTCGGGTGGGGGCGACCCTACGAGCAGTACTTC.

This clone was seen once. The chain's CDR3 is CASSLVPGWHNQPQHF. DNA of the CDR3: TGTGCCAGCAGCTTAGTGCCCGGGTGGCACAATCAGCCCCAGCATTTT. The chain employs TRBV7-8 and TRBJ1-5; D is uncertain. The CDR3 sequence is 16 residues long. CDR1 SGHVS and CDR2 FQNEAQ come from the germline V gene. The V end was cut by 1 base, the J end by 3 bases, with 13 bases between.

This clone appeared a single time. The chain has TRBV3-1 (or the pseudogene TRBV3-2) and TRBJ2-3, with 7 bases aligning to TRBD2. The CDR3 is made up of 14 amino acids. From germline, CDR1 is LGHDT and CDR2 YNNKEL (reference sequence). V was pared by 8 bases and J by 2 bases, with 7 bases of the junction left unmatched. The CDR3, as DNA: TGTGCCAGCGTATGCGGGAGAAACACAGATACGCAGTATTTT. It codes for CASVCGRNTDTQYF.

This rearrangement joins TRBV6-1 to TRBJ1-5; D might be TRBD1 (6 bases). The CDR3 is 17 amino acids. The germline V gene encodes CDR1 MNHNS and CDR2 SASEGT. V lost 2 bases to trimming and J lost 0 bases, with 14 bases between them. CDR3 loop: CASSEPGAVLSNQPQHF. CDR3 in DNA: TGTGCCAGCAGTGAACCAGGGGCCGTTCTTAGCAATCAGCCCCAGCATTTT.

The gene calls are TRBV7-2 and TRBJ2-7; D is undetermined. Trimming took off 1 base at V and 1 base at J, with 5 bases between the two ends. Germline loops: CDR1 SGHTA, CDR2 FQGNSA. This CDR3 has 13 amino acids. CDR3 sequence reads: CASSLVQSYEQYF. DNA for the CDR3: TGTGCCAGCAGCTTAGTCCAGTCCTACGAGCAGTACTTC.

This clone was recorded once. This rearrangement joins TRBV6-4 to TRBJ2-2, with a possible D match to TRBD2 (5 bases). Trimming took off 6 bases at V and 7 bases at J, with 9 bases between the two ends. Germline CDR1 and CDR2: MRHNA and SNTAGT. The CDR3 contains 12 residues. The CDR3 is CASSGDVGELFF. The CDR3 DNA sequence: TGTGCCAGCAGCGGGGATGTCGGGGAGCTGTTTTTT.

The gene calls are TRBV18 and TRBJ2-7; D perhaps matches TRBD1 (6 bases). The CDR3 is 15 amino acids. Trimming took 5 bases from V and 1 from J, leaving 15 bases between them. In germline, CDR1 is KGHSH, CDR2 LQKENI. CDR3: CASSSGRGPSYEQYF. The CDR3, as DNA: TGTGCCAGCTCAAGCGGCAGGGGACCATCCTACGAGCAGTACTTC.

The rearrangement joins TRBV9 to TRBJ2-7; D gene unclear. V lost 2 bases, J lost 5 bases, and 14 bases lay in between. Germline V gene sequence: CDR1 SGDLS, CDR2 YYNGEE. This CDR3 has 14 amino acids. The CDR3 loop is CASSVSPQHHEQYF. The CDR3 bases are TGTGCCAGCAGCGTTTCGCCACAGCACCACGAGCAGTACTTC.

The chain employs TRBV12-3 or TRBV12-4 and TRBJ1-5; 7 bases agree with TRBD1. Germline trimming cut 4 bases from V and 7 bases from J; bases unmatched to any gene: 4. The length of the CDR3 is 13 residues. CDR3 residues: CASSSTGKQPQHF. CDR3 DNA sequence: TGTGCCAGCAGTTCGACAGGGAAACAGCCCCAGCATTTT.

This chain connects TRBV5-5 to TRBJ2-2; 16 nucleotides align to TRBD2. This CDR3 region has 18 residues. Germline CDR1 and CDR2: SGHKS and YYEKEE (reference sequence). After removal of 4 bases from V and 4 bases from J, the junction contained 7 bases not matched to a gene. CDR3 region: CASSQGLAGGPGTGELFF. In DNA form, the CDR3 reads TGTGCCAGCAGCCAGGGACTAGCGGGGGGGCCGGGCACCGGGGAGCTGTTTTTT.

This clone was seen a single time. The V and J genes are TRBV9 and TRBJ2-5; perhaps TRBD2 as D (5 bases). Germline assignment: CDR1 SGDLS and CDR2 YYNGEE. The CDR3 is made up of 14 amino acids. V lost 0 bases and J lost 4, with 10 bases in between. The CDR3 loop reads CASSVGLAPETQYF. The DNA of the CDR3 is TGTGCCAGCAGCGTAGGGCTAGCCCCAGAGACCCAGTACTTC.

This chain connects TRBV4-1 to TRBJ2-5; TRBD1 is a possible D gene (7 bases). V was cut by 0 bases and J by 9 bases, with 14 bases left in between. CDR3 length equals 14 residues. Germline V gives CDR1 MGHRA, CDR2 YSYEKL. This CDR3 is CASSQDPGGSAQYF. In DNA form, the CDR3 reads TGCGCCAGCAGCCAAGATCCAGGGGGGTCGGCCCAGTACTTC.